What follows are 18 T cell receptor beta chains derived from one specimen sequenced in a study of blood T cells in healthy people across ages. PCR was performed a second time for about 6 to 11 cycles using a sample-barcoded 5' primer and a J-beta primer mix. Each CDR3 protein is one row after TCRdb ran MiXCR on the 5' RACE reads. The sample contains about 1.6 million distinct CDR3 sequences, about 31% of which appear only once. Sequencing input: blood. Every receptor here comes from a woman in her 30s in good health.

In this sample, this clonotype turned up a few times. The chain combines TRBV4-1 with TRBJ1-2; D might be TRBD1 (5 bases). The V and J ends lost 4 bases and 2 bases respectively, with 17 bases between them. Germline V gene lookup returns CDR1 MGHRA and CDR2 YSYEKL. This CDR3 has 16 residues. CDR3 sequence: CASSPFVGGVNYGYTF. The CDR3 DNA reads TGCGCCAGCAGCCCATTCGTCGGGGGAGTAAACTATGGCTACACCTTC.

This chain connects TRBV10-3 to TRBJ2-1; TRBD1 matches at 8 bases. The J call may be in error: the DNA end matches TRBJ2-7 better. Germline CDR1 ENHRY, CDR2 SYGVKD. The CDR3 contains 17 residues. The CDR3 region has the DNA TGTGCCATCAGTGGTTCCCCCGACAGGGGATCCTACAATGAGCAGTACTTC. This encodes CAISGSPDRGSYNEQYF.

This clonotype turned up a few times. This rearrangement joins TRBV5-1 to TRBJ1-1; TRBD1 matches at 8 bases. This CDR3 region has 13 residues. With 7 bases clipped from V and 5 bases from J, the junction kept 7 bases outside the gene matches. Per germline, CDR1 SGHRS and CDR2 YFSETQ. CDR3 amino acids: CASGIGQGTEAFF. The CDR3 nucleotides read TGCGCCAGCGGCATAGGACAGGGAACTGAAGCTTTCTTT.

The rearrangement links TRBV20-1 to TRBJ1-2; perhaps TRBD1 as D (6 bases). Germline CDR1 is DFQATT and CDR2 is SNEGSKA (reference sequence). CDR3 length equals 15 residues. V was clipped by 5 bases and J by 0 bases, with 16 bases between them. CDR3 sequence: CSAPATGKANYGYTF. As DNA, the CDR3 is TGCAGTGCTCCAGCCACAGGGAAAGCTAACTATGGCTACACCTTC.

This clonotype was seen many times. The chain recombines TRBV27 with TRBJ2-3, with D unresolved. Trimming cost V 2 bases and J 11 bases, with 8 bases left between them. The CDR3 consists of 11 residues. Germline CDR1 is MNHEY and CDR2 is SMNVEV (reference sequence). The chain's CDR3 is CASSLGPRQYF. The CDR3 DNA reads TGTGCCAGCAGTTTAGGACCGAGGCAGTATTTT.

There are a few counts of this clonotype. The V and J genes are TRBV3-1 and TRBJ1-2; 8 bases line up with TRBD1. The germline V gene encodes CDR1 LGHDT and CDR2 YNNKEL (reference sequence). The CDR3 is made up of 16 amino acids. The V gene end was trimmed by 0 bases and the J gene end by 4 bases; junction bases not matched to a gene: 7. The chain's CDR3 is CASSQDRSTGAYGYTF. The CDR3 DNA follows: TGTGCCAGCAGCCAAGATCGCTCGACAGGGGCCTATGGCTACACCTTC.

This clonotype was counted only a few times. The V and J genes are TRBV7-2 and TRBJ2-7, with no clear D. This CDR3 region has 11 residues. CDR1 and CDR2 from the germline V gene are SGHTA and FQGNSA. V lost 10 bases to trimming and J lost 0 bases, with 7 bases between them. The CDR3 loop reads CANQVSYEQYF. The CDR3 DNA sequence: TGTGCCAACCAGGTCTCCTACGAGCAGTACTTC.

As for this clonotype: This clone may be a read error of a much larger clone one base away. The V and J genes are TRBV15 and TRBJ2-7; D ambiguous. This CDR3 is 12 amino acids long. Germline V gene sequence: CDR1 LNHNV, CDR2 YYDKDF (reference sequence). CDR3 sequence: CATNRDSYEQYF. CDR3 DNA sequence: TGTGCCACCAACAGAGATAGCTACGAGCAGTACTTC. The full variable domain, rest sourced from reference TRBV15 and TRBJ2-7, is DAMVIQNPRYQVTQFGKPVTLSCSQTLNHNVMYWYQQKSSQAPKLLFHYYDKDFNNEADTPDNFQSRRPNTSFCFLDIRSPGLGDTAMYLCATNRDSYEQYFGPGTRLTVT.

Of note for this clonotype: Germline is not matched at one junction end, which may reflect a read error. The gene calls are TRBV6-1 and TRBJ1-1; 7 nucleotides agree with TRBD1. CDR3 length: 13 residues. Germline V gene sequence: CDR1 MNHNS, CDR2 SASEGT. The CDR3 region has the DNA TGTGCCAGCAGGGAAGTAACAGGGGCTGAAGCTTTCTTT. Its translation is CASREVTGAEAFF.

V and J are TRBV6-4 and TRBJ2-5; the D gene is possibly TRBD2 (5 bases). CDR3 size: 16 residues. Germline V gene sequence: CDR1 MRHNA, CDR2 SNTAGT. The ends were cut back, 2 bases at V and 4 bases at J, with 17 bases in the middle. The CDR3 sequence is CASSDRLGLLSETQYF. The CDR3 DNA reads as TGTGCCAGCAGTGACCGTCTAGGACTTTTATCAGAGACCCAGTACTTC.

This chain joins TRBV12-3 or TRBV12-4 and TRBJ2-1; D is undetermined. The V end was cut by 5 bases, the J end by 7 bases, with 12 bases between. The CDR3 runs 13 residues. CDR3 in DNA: TGTGCCAGCAGTGACCCGTCTATTAATGAGCAGTTCTTC. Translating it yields CASSDPSINEQFF.

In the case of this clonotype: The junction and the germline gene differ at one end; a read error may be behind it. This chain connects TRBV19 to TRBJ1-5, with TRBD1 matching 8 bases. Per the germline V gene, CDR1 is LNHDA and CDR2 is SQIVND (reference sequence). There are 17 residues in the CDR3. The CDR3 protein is CAGSIDRGGGSNQPQHF. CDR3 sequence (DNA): TGTGCCGGTAGTATAGACAGGGGAGGTGGTAGCAATCAGCCCCAGCATTTT. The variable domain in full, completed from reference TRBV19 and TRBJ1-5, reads DGGITQSPKYLFRKEGQNVTLSCEQNLNHDAMYWYRQDPGQGLRLIYYSQIVNDFQKGDIAEGYSVSREKKESFPLTVTSAQKNPTAFYLCAGSIDRGGGSNQPQHFGDGTRLSIL.

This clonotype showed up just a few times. The CDR3: CASSYGTSGGGTDTQYF. In DNA, the CDR3 is TGCGCCAGCAGCTACGGGACTAGCGGGGGCGGCACAGATACGCAGTATTTT. The chain recombines TRBV5-1 with TRBJ2-3; 14 bases map to TRBD2. Germline V gene sequence: CDR1 SGHRS, CDR2 YFSETQ. This CDR3 has 17 residues. Germline trimming cut 3 bases from V and 1 base from J; bases unmatched to any gene: 4.

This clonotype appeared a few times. CDR3 region: CATSSGSYYGYTF. In DNA form, the CDR3 reads TGTGCCACCAGCTCTGGGTCGTACTATGGCTACACCTTC. V and J are TRBV15 and TRBJ1-2; no clear D. V dropped 5 bases and J dropped 3 bases, with 10 bases sitting between them. Germline V gene sequence: CDR1 LNHNV, CDR2 YYDKDF (reference sequence). The CDR3 is 13 residues long.

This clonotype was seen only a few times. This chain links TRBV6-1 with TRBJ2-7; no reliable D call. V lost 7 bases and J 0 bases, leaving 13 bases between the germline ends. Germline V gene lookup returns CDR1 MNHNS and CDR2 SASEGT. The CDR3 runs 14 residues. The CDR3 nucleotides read TGTGCCAGCAAAAGGACCGACGGCTCCTACGAGCAGTACTTC. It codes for CASKRTDGSYEQYF.

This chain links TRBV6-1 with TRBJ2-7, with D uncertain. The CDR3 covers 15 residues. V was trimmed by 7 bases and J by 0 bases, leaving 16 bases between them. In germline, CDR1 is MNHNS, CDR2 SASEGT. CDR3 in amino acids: CASTGLVVGSYEQYF. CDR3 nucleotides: TGTGCCAGCACTGGATTAGTTGTTGGCTCCTACGAGCAGTACTTC.

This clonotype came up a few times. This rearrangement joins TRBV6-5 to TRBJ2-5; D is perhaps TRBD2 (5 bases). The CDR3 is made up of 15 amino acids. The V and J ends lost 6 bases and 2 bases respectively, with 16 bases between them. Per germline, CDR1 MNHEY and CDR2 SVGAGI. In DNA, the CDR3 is TGTGCCAGCAGCTCCCGGGTAGCGAGTCAAGAGACCCAGTACTTC. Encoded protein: CASSSRVASQETQYF.

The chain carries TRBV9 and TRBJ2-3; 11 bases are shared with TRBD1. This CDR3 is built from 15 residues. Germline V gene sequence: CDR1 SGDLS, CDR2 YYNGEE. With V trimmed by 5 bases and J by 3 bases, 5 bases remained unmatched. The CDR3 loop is CASSGDRGKTDTQYF. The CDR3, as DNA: TGTGCCAGCAGTGGGGACAGGGGGAAGACAGATACGCAGTATTTT.